The subject of this entry is one T cell receptor (beta chain). This specimen belongs to a study of blood T cell repertoires in COVID-19. Overall study: Italy, Spain and the United States were the sources of the convalescent and acute COVID-19 samples.

Germline trimming cut 0 bases from V and 10 bases from J; bases unmatched to any gene: 0. Germline lookup yields CDR1 SGHRS and CDR2 YFSETQ. This CDR3 contains 11 residues. Sequencing used immunoSEQ multiplex PCR; TCRdb keeps in-frame clones, though not all of them. The data hold about 68,000 clones, with almost 85% observed a single time. J is TRBJ1-1 and V is TRBV5-1, with TRBD1 identical over 7 bases. This TCR was recovered from a man in his forties or fifties with active COVID-19. Sequences were obtained from peripheral blood. CDR3 nucleotide sequence: TGCGCCAGCAGCTTGGGACAGGGAGCTTTCTTT. Translation: CASSLGQGAFF.